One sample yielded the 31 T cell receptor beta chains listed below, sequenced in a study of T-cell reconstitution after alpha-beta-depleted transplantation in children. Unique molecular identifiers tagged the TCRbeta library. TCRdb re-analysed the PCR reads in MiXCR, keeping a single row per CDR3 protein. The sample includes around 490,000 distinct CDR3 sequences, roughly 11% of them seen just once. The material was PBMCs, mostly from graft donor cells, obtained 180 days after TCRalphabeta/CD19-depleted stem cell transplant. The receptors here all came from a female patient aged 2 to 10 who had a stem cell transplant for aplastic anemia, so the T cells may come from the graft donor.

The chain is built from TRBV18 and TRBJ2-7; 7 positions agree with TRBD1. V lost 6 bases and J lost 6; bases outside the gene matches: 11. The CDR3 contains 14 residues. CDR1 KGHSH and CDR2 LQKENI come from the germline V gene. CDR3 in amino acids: CASSSLGQQGEQYV. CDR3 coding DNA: TGTGCCAGCTCCAGTCTGGGACAGCAAGGCGAGCAGTACGTC.

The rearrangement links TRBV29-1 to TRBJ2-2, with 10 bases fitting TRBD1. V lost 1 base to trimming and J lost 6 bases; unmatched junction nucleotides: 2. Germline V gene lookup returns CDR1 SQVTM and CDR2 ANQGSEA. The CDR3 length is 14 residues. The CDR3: CSVEAGTGAGELFF. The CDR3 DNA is TGCAGCGTTGAAGCCGGGACAGGGGCCGGGGAGCTGTTTTTT.

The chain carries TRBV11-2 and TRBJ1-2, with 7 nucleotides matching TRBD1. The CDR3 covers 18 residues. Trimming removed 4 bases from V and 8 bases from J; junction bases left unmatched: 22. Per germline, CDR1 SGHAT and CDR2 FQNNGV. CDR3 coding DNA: TGTGCCAGCAGCTCAGTCCTTCGGTGGGACAGCTACCAGGACGGCTACACCTTC. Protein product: CASSSVLRWDSYQDGYTF.

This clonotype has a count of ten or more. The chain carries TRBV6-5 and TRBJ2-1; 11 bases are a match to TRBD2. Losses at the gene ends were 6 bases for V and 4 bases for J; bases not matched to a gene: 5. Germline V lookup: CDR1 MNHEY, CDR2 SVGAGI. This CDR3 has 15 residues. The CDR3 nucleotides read TGTGCCAGCAGACCCGGACTAGCGGGTTACAATGAGCAGTTCTTC. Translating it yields CASRPGLAGYNEQFF.

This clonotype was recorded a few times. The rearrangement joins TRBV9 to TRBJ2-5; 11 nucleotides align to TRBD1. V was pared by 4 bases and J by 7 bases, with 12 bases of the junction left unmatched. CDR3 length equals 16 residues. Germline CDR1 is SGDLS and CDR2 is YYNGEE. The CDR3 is CASSPAGTGGIRTQYF. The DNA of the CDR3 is TGTGCCAGCAGCCCCGCTGGGACAGGGGGTATAAGGACCCAGTACTTC.

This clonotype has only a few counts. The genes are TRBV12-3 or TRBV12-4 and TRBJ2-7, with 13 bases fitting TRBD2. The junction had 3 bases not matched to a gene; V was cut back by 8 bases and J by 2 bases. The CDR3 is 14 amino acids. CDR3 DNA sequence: TGTGCCAGCGGGACTAGCGGGGCGCCCTACGAGCAGTACTTC. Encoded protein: CASGTSGAPYEQYF.

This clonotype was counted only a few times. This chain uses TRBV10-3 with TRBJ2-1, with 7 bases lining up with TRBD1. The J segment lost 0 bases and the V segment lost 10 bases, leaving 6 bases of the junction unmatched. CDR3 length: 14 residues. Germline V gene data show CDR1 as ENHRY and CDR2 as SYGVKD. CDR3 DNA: TGTGCCACCGGGACAGAGAGCTCCTACAATGAGCAGTTCTTC. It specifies CATGTESSYNEQFF.

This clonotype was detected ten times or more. The CDR3 sequence is CASSQVDHEQFF. The CDR3, as DNA: TGTGCCAGCAGCCAAGTGGACCACGAGCAGTTCTTC. V and J are TRBV3-1 and TRBJ2-1, with D hard to call. The CDR3 is 12 amino acids. Germline V gene data show CDR1 as LGHDT and CDR2 as YNNKEL (reference sequence). Trimming shortened V by 1 base and J by 10 bases, and 8 bases separated the two germline ends.

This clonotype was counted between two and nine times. CDR3 in DNA: TGCAGCGTGGGGCACTCTAATGAAAAACTGTTTTTT. Its translation: CSVGHSNEKLFF. The chain is built from TRBV29-1 and TRBJ1-4; the D gene is possibly TRBD1 (5 bases). Germline V gene sequence: CDR1 SQVTM, CDR2 ANQGSEA. This CDR3 is built from 12 residues. The ends were cut back, 6 bases at V and 3 bases at J, with 8 bases in the middle.

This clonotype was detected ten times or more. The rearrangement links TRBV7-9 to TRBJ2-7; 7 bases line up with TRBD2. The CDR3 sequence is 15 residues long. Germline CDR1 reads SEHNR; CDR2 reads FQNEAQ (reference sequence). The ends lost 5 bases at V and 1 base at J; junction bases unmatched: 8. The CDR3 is CASSAERELSYEQYF. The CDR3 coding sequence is TGTGCCAGCAGCGCGGAGCGGGAACTGTCCTACGAGCAGTACTTC.

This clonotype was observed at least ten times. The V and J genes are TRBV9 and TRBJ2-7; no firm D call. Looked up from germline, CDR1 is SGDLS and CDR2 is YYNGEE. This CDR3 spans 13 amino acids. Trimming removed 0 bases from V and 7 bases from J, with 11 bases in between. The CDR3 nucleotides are TGTGCCAGCAGCGTAGTTGAGACGTCGGAGCAGTACTTC. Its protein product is CASSVVETSEQYF.

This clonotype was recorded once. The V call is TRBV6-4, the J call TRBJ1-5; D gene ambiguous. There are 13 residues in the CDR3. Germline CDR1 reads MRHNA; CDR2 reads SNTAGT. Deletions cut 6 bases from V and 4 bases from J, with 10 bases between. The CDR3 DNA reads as TGTGCCAGCAGACTACAGATAAATCAGCCCCAGCATTTT. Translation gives CASRLQINQPQHF.

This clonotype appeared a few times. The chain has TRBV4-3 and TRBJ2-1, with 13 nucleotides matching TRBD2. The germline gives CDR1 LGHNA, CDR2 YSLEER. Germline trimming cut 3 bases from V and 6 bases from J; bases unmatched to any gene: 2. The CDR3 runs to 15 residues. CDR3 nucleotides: TGCGCCAGCAGCCAGGGACTAGCGGGAATCAATGAGCAGTTCTTC. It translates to CASSQGLAGINEQFF.

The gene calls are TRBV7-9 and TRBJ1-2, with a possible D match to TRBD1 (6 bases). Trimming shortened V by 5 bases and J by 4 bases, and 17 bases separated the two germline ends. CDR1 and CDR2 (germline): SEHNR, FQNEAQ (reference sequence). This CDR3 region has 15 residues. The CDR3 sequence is CASSQKSGESYGYTF. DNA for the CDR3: TGTGCCAGCAGCCAGAAGTCAGGGGAGAGCTATGGCTACACCTTC.

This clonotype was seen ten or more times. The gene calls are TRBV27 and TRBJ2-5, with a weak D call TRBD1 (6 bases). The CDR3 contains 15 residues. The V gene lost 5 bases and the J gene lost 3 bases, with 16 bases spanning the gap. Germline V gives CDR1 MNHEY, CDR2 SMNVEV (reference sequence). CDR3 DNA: TGTGCCAGCAGTAGGGGGACGGACAAGAAAGAGACCCAGTACTTC. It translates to CASSRGTDKKETQYF.

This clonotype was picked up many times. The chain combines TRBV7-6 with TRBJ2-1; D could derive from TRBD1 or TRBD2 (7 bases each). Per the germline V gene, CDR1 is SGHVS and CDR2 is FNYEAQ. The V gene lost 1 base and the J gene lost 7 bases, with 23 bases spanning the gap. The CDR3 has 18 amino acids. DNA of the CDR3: TGTGCCAGCAGCTTAGTAGGGGGCTTGGGCGGGAGAACAAATGAGCAGTTCTTC. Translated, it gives CASSLVGGLGGRTNEQFF. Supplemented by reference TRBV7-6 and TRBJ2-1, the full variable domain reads GAGVSQSPRYKVTKRGQDVALRCDPISGHVSLYWYRQALGQGPEFLTYFNYEAQQDKSGLPNDRFSAERPEGSISTLTIQRTEQRDSAMYRCASSLVGGLGGRTNEQFFGPGTRLTVL.

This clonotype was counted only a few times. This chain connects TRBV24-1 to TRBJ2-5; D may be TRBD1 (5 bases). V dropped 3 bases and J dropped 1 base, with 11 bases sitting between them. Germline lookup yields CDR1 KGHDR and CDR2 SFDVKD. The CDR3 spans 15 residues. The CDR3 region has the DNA TGTGCCACCAGTGATAGACAGAAACTCCAAGAGACCCAGTACTTC. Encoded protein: CATSDRQKLQETQYF.

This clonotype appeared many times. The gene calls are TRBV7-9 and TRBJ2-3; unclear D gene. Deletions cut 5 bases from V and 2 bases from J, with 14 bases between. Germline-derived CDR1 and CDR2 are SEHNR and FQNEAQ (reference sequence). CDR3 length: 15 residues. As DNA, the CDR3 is TGTGCCAGCAGCCCAGTGGGCGGAGCCACAGATACGCAGTATTTT. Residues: CASSPVGGATDTQYF.

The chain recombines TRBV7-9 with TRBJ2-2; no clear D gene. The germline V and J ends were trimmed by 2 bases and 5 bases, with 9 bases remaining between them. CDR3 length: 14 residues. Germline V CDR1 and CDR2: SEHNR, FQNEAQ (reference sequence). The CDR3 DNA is TGTGCCAGCAGCTTATACAGACAAACCGGGGAGCTGTTTTTT. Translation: CASSLYRQTGELFF.

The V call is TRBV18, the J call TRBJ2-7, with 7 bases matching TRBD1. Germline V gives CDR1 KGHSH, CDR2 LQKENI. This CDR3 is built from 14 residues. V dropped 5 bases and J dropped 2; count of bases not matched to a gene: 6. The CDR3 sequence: CASSRTGNTYEQYV. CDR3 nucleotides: TGTGCCAGCTCAAGGACAGGAAACACCTACGAGCAGTACGTC.

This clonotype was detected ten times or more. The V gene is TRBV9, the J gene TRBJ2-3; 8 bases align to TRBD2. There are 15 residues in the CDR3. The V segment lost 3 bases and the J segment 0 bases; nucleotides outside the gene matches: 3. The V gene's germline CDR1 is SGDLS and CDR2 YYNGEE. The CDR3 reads CASSGSGGSTDTQYF. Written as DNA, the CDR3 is TGTGCCAGCAGCGGCTCGGGAGGGAGCACAGATACGCAGTATTTT.

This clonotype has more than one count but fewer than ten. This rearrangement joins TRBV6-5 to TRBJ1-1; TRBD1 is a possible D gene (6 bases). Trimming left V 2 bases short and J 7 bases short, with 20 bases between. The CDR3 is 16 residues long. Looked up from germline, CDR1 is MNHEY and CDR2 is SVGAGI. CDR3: CASSYGSGTSAGEAFF. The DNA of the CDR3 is TGTGCCAGCAGTTACGGTTCGGGGACATCGGCGGGTGAAGCTTTCTTT.

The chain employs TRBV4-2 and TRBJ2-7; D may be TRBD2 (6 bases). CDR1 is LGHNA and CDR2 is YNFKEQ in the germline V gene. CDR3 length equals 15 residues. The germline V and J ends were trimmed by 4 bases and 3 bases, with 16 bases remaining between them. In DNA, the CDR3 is TGTGCCAGCAGCCTCTTACCGGGACTGAACTACGAGCAGTACTTC. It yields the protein CASSLLPGLNYEQYF.

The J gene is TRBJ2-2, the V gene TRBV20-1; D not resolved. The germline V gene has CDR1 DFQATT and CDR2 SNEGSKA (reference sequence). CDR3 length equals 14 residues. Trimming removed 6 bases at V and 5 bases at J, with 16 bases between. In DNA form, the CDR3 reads TGCAGTGCGAGAAGGGTCGCCGGGACCGGGGAGCTGTTTTTT. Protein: CSARRVAGTGELFF.

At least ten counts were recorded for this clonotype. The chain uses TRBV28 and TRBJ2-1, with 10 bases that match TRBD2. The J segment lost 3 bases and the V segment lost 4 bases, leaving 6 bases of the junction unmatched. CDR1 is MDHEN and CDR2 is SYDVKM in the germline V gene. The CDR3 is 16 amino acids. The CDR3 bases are TGTGCCAGCAGTTCTGTACTAGCGGGGCTCTACAATGAGCAGTTCTTC. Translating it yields CASSSVLAGLYNEQFF.

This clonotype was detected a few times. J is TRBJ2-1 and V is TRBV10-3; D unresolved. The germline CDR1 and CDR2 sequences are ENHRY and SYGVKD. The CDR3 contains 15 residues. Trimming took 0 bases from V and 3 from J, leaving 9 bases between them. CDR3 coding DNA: TGTGCCATCAGTGAGTCAGGCGCCGGCTACAATGAGCAGTTCTTC. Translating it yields CAISESGAGYNEQFF.

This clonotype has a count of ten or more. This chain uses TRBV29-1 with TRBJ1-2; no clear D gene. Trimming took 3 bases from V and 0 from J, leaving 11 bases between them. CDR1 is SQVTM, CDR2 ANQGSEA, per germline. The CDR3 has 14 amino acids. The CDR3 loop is CSVESTRPNYGYTF. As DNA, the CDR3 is TGCAGCGTTGAGAGTACCAGGCCTAACTATGGCTACACCTTC.

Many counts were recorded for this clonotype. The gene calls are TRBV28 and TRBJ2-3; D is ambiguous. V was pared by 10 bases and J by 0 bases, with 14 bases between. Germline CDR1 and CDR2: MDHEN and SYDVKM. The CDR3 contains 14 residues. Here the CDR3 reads CATNTRTSTDTQYF. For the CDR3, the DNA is TGTGCCACCAACACCCGGACCAGCACAGATACGCAGTATTTT.

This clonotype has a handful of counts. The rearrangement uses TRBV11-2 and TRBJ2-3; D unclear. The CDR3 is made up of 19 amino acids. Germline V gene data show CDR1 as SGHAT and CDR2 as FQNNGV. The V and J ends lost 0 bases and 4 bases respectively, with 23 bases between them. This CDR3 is CASSLDPSNWPFPPDTQYF. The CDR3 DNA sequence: TGTGCCAGCAGCTTAGATCCTAGTAACTGGCCCTTCCCCCCAGATACGCAGTATTTT.

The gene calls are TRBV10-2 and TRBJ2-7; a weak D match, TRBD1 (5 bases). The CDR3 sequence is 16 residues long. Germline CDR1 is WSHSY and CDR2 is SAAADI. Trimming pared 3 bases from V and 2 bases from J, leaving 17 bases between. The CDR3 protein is CASSEISRQYPYEQYV. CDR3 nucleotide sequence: TGCGCCAGCAGTGAAATATCGAGACAGTACCCCTACGAGCAGTACGTC.

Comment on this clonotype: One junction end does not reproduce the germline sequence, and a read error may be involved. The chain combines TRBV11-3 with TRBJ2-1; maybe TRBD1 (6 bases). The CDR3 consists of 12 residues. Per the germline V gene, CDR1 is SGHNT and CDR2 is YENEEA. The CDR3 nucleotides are TGTGCCAGCAGCTGTACAGGGAATGAGGAGTTCTTC. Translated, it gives CASSCTGNEEFF.